The entry below describes one T cell receptor (beta chain). What it binds is unknown. One entry per CDR3 protein results from TCRdb running MiXCR on the RT-PCR reads. The repertoire has 650,000 to 800,000 distinct CDR3 sequences, approximately 15% of them found once; the top ten carry 6% to 8%. This record belongs to a study of response to subunit inactivated influenza vaccine. Germline loops: CDR1 MNHEY, CDR2 SVGEGT. The CDR3 sequence is 17 residues long. Trimming took 4 bases from V and 7 from J, leaving 26 bases between them. Regarding the study as a whole: The authors proposed limited new T cell recruitment per seasonal influenza vaccination.

The V call is TRBV6-2 or TRBV6-3, the J call TRBJ2-7; D uncertain. Specimen: PBMCs from blood, collected roughly 15 days before vaccination. This TCR derives from a man aged 50 to 59 who received an inactivated influenza vaccine. Here the CDR3 DNA reads TGTGCCAGCAGTTCCCTCCATTGGACCCGGGTTGTTGAAGAGCAGTACTTC. This sequence encodes CASSSLHWTRVVEEQYF.